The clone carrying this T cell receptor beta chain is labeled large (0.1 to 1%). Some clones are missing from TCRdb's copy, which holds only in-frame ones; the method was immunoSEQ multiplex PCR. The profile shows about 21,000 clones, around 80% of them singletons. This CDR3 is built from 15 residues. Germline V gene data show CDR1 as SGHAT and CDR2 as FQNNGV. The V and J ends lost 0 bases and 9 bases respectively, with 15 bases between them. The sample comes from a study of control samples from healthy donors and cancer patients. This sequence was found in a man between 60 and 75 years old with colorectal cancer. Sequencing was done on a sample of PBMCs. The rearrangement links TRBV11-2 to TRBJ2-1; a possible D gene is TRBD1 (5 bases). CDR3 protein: CASSLDPGWGGEQFF. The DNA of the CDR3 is TGTGCCAGCAGCTTAGATCCAGGGTGGGGCGGTGAGCAGTTCTTC. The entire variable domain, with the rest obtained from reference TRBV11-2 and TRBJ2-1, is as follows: EAGVAQSPRYKIIEKRQSVAFWCNPISGHATLYWYQQILGQGPKLLIQFQNNGVVDDSQLPKDRFSAERLKGVDSTLKIQPAKLEDSAVYLCASSLDPGWGGEQFFGPGTRLTVL.